What follows are 27 T cell receptor beta chains derived from one specimen sequenced in a study of blood T cell repertoires in COVID-19. TCRdb keeps only in-frame clones here, not all; method: immunoSEQ multiplex PCR. The top ten clones hold around 7% of a sample with some 200,000 clones, about nine tenths of them seen once. Sequencing input: PBMCs or T cells enriched from blood (not recorded which). The receptors derive from a man in his thirties or forties in a cohort exposed to, infected with or recovered from COVID-19 (not recorded which).

V gene TRBV25-1 combines with J gene TRBJ1-2; weak D call: TRBD1 (6 bases). CDR3 length: 13 residues. Trimming pared 3 bases from V and 8 bases from J, leaving 13 bases between. The V gene's germline CDR1 is MGHDK and CDR2 SYGVNS. The CDR3 here is CASSDRGGVGYTF. The CDR3 bases are TGTGCCAGCAGTGATCGAGGGGGAGTGGGCTACACCTTC.

The chain recombines TRBV5-1 with TRBJ2-7, with D maybe TRBD1 (6 bases). This CDR3 region has 14 residues. Germline V gene lookup returns CDR1 SGHRS and CDR2 YFSETQ. V shed 3 bases and J shed 0 bases, with 10 bases lying between them. The CDR3 reads CASSWADSSYEQYF. In nucleotides, the CDR3 is TGCGCCAGCAGCTGGGCGGACAGCTCCTACGAGCAGTACTTC.

The chain uses TRBV5-1 and TRBJ1-6, with a weak D call TRBD1 (5 bases). The CDR3 is made up of 13 amino acids. The germline V and J ends were trimmed by 7 bases and 13 bases, with 18 bases remaining between them. In germline, CDR1 is SGHRS, CDR2 YFSETQ. This CDR3 reads CASGDGGVGPLHF. The CDR3 DNA reads as TGCGCCAGCGGGGACGGCGGGGTGGGTCCCCTCCACTTT.

The chain links TRBV5-1 to TRBJ2-5, with TRBD1 matching over 11 bases. From germline, CDR1 is SGHRS and CDR2 YFSETQ. The length of the CDR3 is 15 residues. J gave up 5 bases and V 4 bases, and 7 bases lay outside the gene matches. The CDR3 protein is CASSADRGRGETQYF. The DNA for the CDR3 is TGCGCCAGCAGCGCGGACAGGGGGCGCGGGGAGACCCAGTACTTC.

CDR3 protein: CASSSTGTGFYEQYF. The CDR3 DNA reads as TGTGCCAGCAGCTCAACCGGGACAGGGTTCTACGAGCAGTACTTC. This rearrangement joins TRBV6-1 to TRBJ2-7, with 9 bases lining up with TRBD1. CDR3 length equals 15 residues. The V gene end was trimmed by 6 bases and the J gene end by 3 bases; junction bases not matched to a gene: 9. Germline lookup yields CDR1 MNHNS and CDR2 SASEGT.

The V and J genes are TRBV7-9 and TRBJ1-2; D unclear. Trimming removed 5 bases from V and 4 bases from J, with 17 bases in between. Germline CDR1 and CDR2: SEHNR and FQNEAQ (reference sequence). This CDR3 is 15 amino acids long. The CDR3 bases are TGTGCCAGCAGCCCCAGTGGGCGGGAAAGCTATGGCTACACCTTC. Protein product: CASSPSGRESYGYTF.

The chain uses TRBV28 and TRBJ2-7; D might be TRBD1 (7 bases). The germline gives CDR1 MDHEN, CDR2 SYDVKM. The V and J ends lost 6 bases and 4 bases respectively, with 13 bases between them. The CDR3 spans 13 residues. CDR3 nucleotides: TGTGCCAGCAGGCCGCAGGGGGGATACGAGCAGTACTTC. It specifies CASRPQGGYEQYF. The full variable domain, completed using reference TRBV28 and TRBJ2-7, is DVKVTQSSRYLVKRTGEKVFLECVQDMDHENMFWYRQDPGLGLRLIYFSYDVKMKEKGDIPEGYSVSREKKERFSLILESASTNQTSMYLCASRPQGGYEQYFGPGTRLTVT.

Notes on this clone: Other DNA sequences in the same sample also yield this CDR3. CDR3 nucleotide sequence: TGTGCCAGCAGTCGACTCTACGAGCAGTACTTC. Translated: CASSRLYEQYF. The chain is built from TRBV28 and TRBJ2-7; D uncertain. Germline V gene lookup returns CDR1 MDHEN and CDR2 SYDVKM. V was trimmed by 5 bases and J by 3 bases, leaving 5 bases between them. The CDR3 extends over 11 amino acids.

The CDR3, as DNA: TGTGCCAGCAGCCTAGGGACTAGCAGAGACAATGAGCAGTTCTTC. This translates into CASSLGTSRDNEQFF. This rearrangement joins TRBV3-1 (or the pseudogene TRBV3-2) to TRBJ2-1, with 9 bases that match TRBD2. The J segment lost 5 bases and the V segment lost 4 bases, leaving 6 bases of the junction unmatched. The CDR3 loop spans 15 amino acids. Looked up from germline, CDR1 is LGHDT and CDR2 is YNNKEL (reference sequence).

This clone was picked up a small number of times. This chain links TRBV19 with TRBJ2-7; 11 bases are shared with TRBD1. Germline values: CDR1 LNHDA, CDR2 SQIVND (reference sequence). The CDR3 spans 14 residues. The ends lost 5 bases at V and 3 bases at J; junction bases unmatched: 3. CDR3 coding DNA: TGTGCCAGTAGTCCCGGGACAGGGGGCTACGAGCAGTACTTC. This codes for CASSPGTGGYEQYF.

The chain has TRBV7-9 and TRBJ1-2; 10 positions match TRBD1. Germline lookup yields CDR1 SEHNR and CDR2 FQNEAQ (reference sequence). The CDR3 length is 17 residues. V was pared by 1 base and J by 5 bases, with 10 bases of the junction left unmatched. CDR3 nucleotide sequence: TGTGCCAGCAGCTTAGTTAAGGGGGACAGGGGATCGTATGGCTACACCTTC. Protein sequence: CASSLVKGDRGSYGYTF.

V and J are TRBV2 and TRBJ2-7; D might be TRBD1 (6 bases). The CDR3 extends over 15 amino acids. Germline CDR1 SNHLY, CDR2 FYNNEI. The V end lost 4 bases, the J end lost 3 bases, and 16 bases lay between the germline ends. CDR3 nucleotide sequence: TGTGCCAGCAGTGCAGCAGGGGCCGGGTTCTACGAGCAGTACTTC. Its protein is CASSAAGAGFYEQYF.

This chain joins TRBV4-1 and TRBJ2-5; D gene ambiguous. The CDR3 runs to 14 residues. Germline V lookup: CDR1 MGHRA, CDR2 YSYEKL. Trimming pared 1 base from V and 7 bases from J, leaving 13 bases between. The CDR3 loop is CASSQVGGMGTQYF. CDR3 DNA: TGCGCCAGCAGCCAAGTCGGCGGAATGGGGACCCAGTACTTC.

The chain couples TRBV7-9 to TRBJ2-1; the match to TRBD2 covers 11 bases. V lost 1 base and J lost 8; bases outside the gene matches: 7. CDR1 and CDR2 (germline): SEHNR, FQNEAQ (reference sequence). This CDR3 has 16 residues. CDR3 loop: CASSLVVAGGLHEQFF. DNA for the CDR3: TGTGCCAGCAGCTTAGTAGTAGCGGGAGGGCTTCATGAGCAGTTCTTC.

V usage is TRBV5-6 and J usage is TRBJ1-5, with D perhaps matching TRBD1 (6 bases). Germline V gene sequence: CDR1 SGHDT, CDR2 YYEEEE. The CDR3 has 15 residues. Deletions cut 0 bases from V and 3 bases from J, with 10 bases between. The CDR3, as DNA: TGTGCCAGCAGCTTGGCAGGACAGAACAATCAGCCCCAGCATTTT. Translated: CASSLAGQNNQPQHF.

This clone was picked up one time. The rearrangement links TRBV5-8 to TRBJ2-1; 7 bases are a match to TRBD1. In germline, CDR1 is SGHTS, CDR2 YDEGEE. This CDR3 contains 18 residues. Losses at the gene ends were 3 bases for V and 1 base for J; bases not matched to a gene: 13. CDR3 sequence reads: CASSSDRVNTRSYNEQFF. In DNA, the CDR3 is TGTGCCAGCAGCTCTGACAGGGTCAATACGCGGTCCTACAATGAGCAGTTCTTC. The full variable domain, rest sourced from reference TRBV5-8 and TRBJ2-1, is EAGVTQSPTHLIKTRGQQATLRCSPISGHTSVYWYQQALGLGLQFLLWYDEGEERNRGNFPPRFSGRQFPNYSSELNVNALELEDSALYLCASSSDRVNTRSYNEQFFGPGTRLTVL.

The chain employs TRBV27 and TRBJ2-2, with D possibly being TRBD1 (5 bases). CDR3 length: 12 residues. V lost 6 bases to trimming and J lost 8 bases, with 10 bases between them. Germline V gene sequence: CDR1 MNHEY, CDR2 SMNVEV (reference sequence). The CDR3 region has the DNA TGTGCCAGCAGAAGGGGCCGTGGGGAGCTGTTTTTT. The encoded protein is CASRRGRGELFF.

V is TRBV7-2 and J is TRBJ1-2; TRBD1 agrees at 7 bases. The CDR3 runs 14 residues. Germline trimming cut 3 bases from V and 4 bases from J; bases unmatched to any gene: 5. Germline loops: CDR1 SGHTA, CDR2 FQGNSA. The CDR3 region is CASSLNTGAYGYTF. CDR3 coding DNA: TGTGCCAGCAGCTTGAATACAGGGGCCTATGGCTACACCTTC. Combining the CDR3 with reference TRBV7-2 and TRBJ1-2 gives the whole variable domain GAGVSQSPSNKVTEKGKDVELRCDPISGHTALYWYRQSLGQGLEFLIYFQGNSAPDKSGLPSDRFSAERTGGSVSTLTIQRTQQEDSAVYLCASSLNTGAYGYTFGSGTRLTVV.

The chain uses TRBV10-3 and TRBJ1-1, with D tentatively TRBD1 (6 bases). The CDR3 has 15 amino acids. The V end was cut by 5 bases, the J end by 0 bases, with 13 bases between. The germline V gene encodes CDR1 ENHRY and CDR2 SYGVKD. CDR3 nucleotide sequence: TGTGCCATCAGTCCCGGACAGTGGATGAACACTGAAGCTTTCTTT. It is translated as CAISPGQWMNTEAFF.

The gene calls are TRBV5-4 and TRBJ2-1, with a weak D call TRBD2 (6 bases). V was clipped by 7 bases and J by 6 bases, with 14 bases between them. Germline assignment: CDR1 SGHNT and CDR2 YYREEE (reference sequence). The length of the CDR3 is 13 residues. The CDR3 DNA sequence: TGTGCCAGCTTGGGACTCCCGGGCAATGAGCAGTTCTTC. This codes for CASLGLPGNEQFF.

This rearrangement joins TRBV5-5 to TRBJ2-7, with TRBD2 identical over 7 bases. The CDR3 is made up of 16 amino acids. V gave up 4 bases and J gave up 3 bases; unmatched junction bases: 13. The germline V gene has CDR1 SGHKS and CDR2 YYEKEE (reference sequence). The CDR3 reads CASSPASGLKGYEQYF. Written as DNA, the CDR3 is TGTGCCAGCAGCCCGGCATCGGGACTAAAGGGCTACGAGCAGTACTTC. Drawing the rest from reference TRBV5-5 and TRBJ2-7, the complete variable domain is DAGVTQSPTHLIKTRGQQVTLRCSPISGHKSVSWYQQVLGQGPQFIFQYYEKEERGRGNFPDRFSARQFPNYSSELNVNALLLGDSALYLCASSPASGLKGYEQYFGPGTRLTVT.

The chain is built from TRBV5-1 and TRBJ1-5; D uncertain. The CDR3 consists of 13 residues. The germline V gene encodes CDR1 SGHRS and CDR2 YFSETQ. The V end was cut by 4 bases, the J end by 3 bases, with 8 bases between. Here the CDR3 reads CASSIDFNQPQHF. For the CDR3, the DNA is TGCGCCAGCAGCATTGACTTCAATCAGCCCCAGCATTTT.

The chain has TRBV6-5 and TRBJ2-7; 7 bases are a match to TRBD1. CDR1 and CDR2 (germline): MNHEY, SVGAGI. J gave up 4 bases and V 6 bases, and 9 bases lay outside the gene matches. The CDR3 consists of 14 residues. CDR3 sequence reads: CASSAERGPYEQYF. As DNA, the CDR3 is TGTGCCAGCAGCGCAGAGAGGGGGCCATACGAGCAGTACTTC.

V gene TRBV4-1 combines with J gene TRBJ2-7; the match to TRBD1 covers 9 bases. Trimming took 2 bases from V and 4 from J; bases not matched to a gene: 6. Germline V gene data show CDR1 as MGHRA and CDR2 as YSYEKL. The CDR3 spans 15 residues. The chain's CDR3 is CASSQFGQGQYEQYF. The CDR3 coding sequence is TGCGCCAGCAGCCAATTCGGACAGGGGCAATACGAGCAGTACTTC.

The chain combines TRBV11-2 with TRBJ2-5, with TRBD2 identical over 7 bases. Germline CDR1 and CDR2: SGHAT and FQNNGV. Trimming cost V 1 base and J 4 bases; bases outside gene matches: 6. CDR3 length equals 15 residues. This CDR3 reads CASSLVRSGGETQYF. CDR3 bases: TGTGCCAGCAGCTTAGTCAGGTCGGGGGGAGAGACCCAGTACTTC.

The chain uses TRBV2 and TRBJ1-1, with 7 positions matching TRBD1. Germline V CDR1 and CDR2: SNHLY, FYNNEI. There are 14 residues in the CDR3. With V trimmed by 6 bases and J by 5 bases, 9 bases remained unmatched. The CDR3 region is CASSVSGGGTEAFF. The CDR3 DNA is TGTGCCAGCAGCGTATCAGGGGGAGGAACTGAAGCTTTCTTT. Filled out from reference TRBV2 and TRBJ1-1, the complete variable domain reads EPEVTQTPSHQVTQMGQEVILRCVPISNHLYFYWYRQILGQKVEFLVSFYNNEISEKSEIFDDQFSVERPDGSNFTLKIRSTKLEDSAMYFCASSVSGGGTEAFFGQGTRLTVV.

The chain recombines TRBV5-5 with TRBJ2-1, with 7 positions matching TRBD2. The CDR3 totals 15 residues. CDR1 is SGHKS and CDR2 is YYEKEE in the germline V gene (reference sequence). V lost 0 bases and J lost 8; bases outside the gene matches: 8. The chain's CDR3 is CASSLGLAGRDEQFF. The DNA for the CDR3 is TGTGCCAGCAGCTTGGGGCTAGCTGGGAGGGATGAGCAGTTCTTC. The variable domain in full, completed from reference TRBV5-5 and TRBJ2-1, reads DAGVTQSPTHLIKTRGQQVTLRCSPISGHKSVSWYQQVLGQGPQFIFQYYEKEERGRGNFPDRFSARQFPNYSSELNVNALLLGDSALYLCASSLGLAGRDEQFFGPGTRLTVL.